Below are 28 T cell receptor beta chains sequenced from a single sample in a study of blood T cell repertoires in COVID-19. Some clones are missing from TCRdb's copy, which holds only in-frame ones; the method was immunoSEQ multiplex PCR. Found here are 300,000 to 450,000 clones, 85% to 90% of them singletons; the top ten hold roughly 1.2%. Input material: PBMCs or T cells enriched from blood (not recorded which). The receptors were gathered from a woman between 18 and 29 years old who had recovered from COVID-19.

The chain uses TRBV4-2 and TRBJ1-1; possibly TRBD1 for D (6 bases). Trimming removed 3 bases from V and 4 bases from J, with 15 bases in between. This CDR3 region has 15 residues. Per germline, CDR1 LGHNA and CDR2 YNFKEQ. CDR3 in DNA: TGTGCCAGCAGCCAGCCTACAGGGATGGCCACTGAAGCTTTCTTT. Translation gives CASSQPTGMATEAFF.

The chain couples TRBV5-6 to TRBJ2-7, with 7 bases identical to TRBD1. The germline CDR1 and CDR2 sequences are SGHDT and YYEEEE. Trimming cost V 0 bases and J 6 bases; bases outside gene matches: 6. The CDR3 spans 14 residues. This CDR3 is CASSLDRGFFEQYF. CDR3 DNA sequence: TGTGCCAGCAGCTTGGACAGGGGTTTCTTCGAGCAGTACTTC. The full variable domain, its missing parts supplied by reference TRBV5-6 and TRBJ2-7, is DAGVTQSPTHLIKTRGQQVTLRCSPKSGHDTVSWYQQALGQGPQFIFQYYEEEERQRGNFPDRFSGHQFPNYSSELNVNALLLGDSALYLCASSLDRGFFEQYFGPGTRLTVT.

The chain is built from TRBV7-6 and TRBJ2-1, with TRBD1 matching over 8 bases. The V segment lost 5 bases and the J segment 1 base; nucleotides outside the gene matches: 10. Germline V gene sequence: CDR1 SGHVS, CDR2 FNYEAQ. The CDR3 sequence is 17 residues long. The CDR3 sequence is CASSPGTGVYSYNEQFF. In DNA form, the CDR3 reads TGTGCCAGCAGCCCTGGGACAGGTGTATATTCCTACAATGAGCAGTTCTTC.

The genes are TRBV7-9 and TRBJ2-3; TRBD2 matches at 11 bases. The V segment lost 1 base and the J segment 6 bases; nucleotides outside the gene matches: 9. Germline V gene sequence: CDR1 SEHNR, CDR2 FQNEAQ (reference sequence). This CDR3 has 17 amino acids. CDR3 DNA sequence: TGTGCCAGCAGCTTAGGGGGACTAGCGGCGGGTGGCGATACGCAGTATTTT. Amino acids: CASSLGGLAAGGDTQYF. The full variable domain, rest sourced from reference TRBV7-9 and TRBJ2-3, is DTGVSQNPRHKITKRGQNVTFRCDPISEHNRLYWYRQTLGQGPEFLTYFQNEAQLEKSRLLSDRFSAERPKGSFSTLEIQRTEQGDSAMYLCASSLGGLAAGGDTQYFGPGTRLTVL.

CDR3 nucleotides: TGTGCCAGCAGTTACCGAAACAGGGACACTGAAGCTTTCTTT. Translated: CASSYRNRDTEAFF. The V call is TRBV6-2 or TRBV6-3, the J call TRBJ1-1; D may be TRBD1 (6 bases). V gave up 2 bases and J gave up 3 bases, with 10 bases separating them. Per germline, CDR1 MNHEY and CDR2 SVGEGT. This CDR3 has 14 amino acids.

J is TRBJ1-5 and V is TRBV6-5; maybe TRBD1 (5 bases). Per germline, CDR1 MNHEY and CDR2 SVGAGI. With 5 bases removed from V and 5 bases from J, the gap between germline ends came to 10 bases. The CDR3 loop spans 13 amino acids. The CDR3 bases are TGTGCCAGCAGTACGCGGGGGGATCAGCCCCAGCATTTT. Protein sequence: CASSTRGDQPQHF.

The CDR3: CASSLGPGTSTEAFF. The CDR3 DNA reads as TGTGCCAGCAGCTTAGGCCCGGGGACAAGCACTGAAGCTTTCTTT. The genes are TRBV7-2 and TRBJ1-1; D might be TRBD1 (6 bases). V lost 1 base and J 4 bases, leaving 13 bases between the germline ends. CDR3 length: 15 amino acids. Germline V gene lookup returns CDR1 SGHTA and CDR2 FQGNSA.

The V call is TRBV12-3 or TRBV12-4, the J call TRBJ1-2, with no clear D. V was trimmed by 5 bases and J by 6 bases, leaving 7 bases between them. The CDR3 has 11 residues. CDR3 in amino acids: CASSHLNGYTF. As DNA, the CDR3 is TGTGCCAGCAGTCACCTAAATGGCTACACCTTC.

The table lists this clone with a count of one. This chain joins TRBV25-1 and TRBJ2-2, with D maybe TRBD2 (6 bases). CDR1 and CDR2 from the germline V gene are MGHDK and SYGVNS. Trimming shortened V by 4 bases and J by 1 base, and 10 bases separated the two germline ends. CDR3 length: 15 amino acids. CDR3 protein: CASSVQGLNTGELFF. CDR3 coding DNA: TGTGCCAGCAGTGTGCAGGGACTGAACACCGGGGAGCTGTTTTTT. Drawing the rest from reference TRBV25-1 and TRBJ2-2, the complete variable domain is EADIYQTPRYLVIGTGKKITLECSQTMGHDKMYWYQQDPGMELHLIHYSYGVNSTEKGDLSSESTVSRIRTEHFPLTLESARPSHTSQYLCASSVQGLNTGELFFGEGSRLTVL.

V and J are TRBV5-4 and TRBJ2-3, with a tentative D call TRBD2 (6 bases). CDR1 SGHNT and CDR2 YYREEE come from the germline V gene (reference sequence). The CDR3 totals 17 residues. The V end was cut by 2 bases, the J end by 0 bases, with 16 bases between. The CDR3 bases are TGTGCCAGCAGCTTAATGGGGGGTCGGGGAAGCACAGATACGCAGTATTTT. Encoded protein: CASSLMGGRGSTDTQYF. The full variable domain, with the rest looked up from reference TRBV5-4 and TRBJ2-3, is ETGVTQSPTHLIKTRGQQVTLRCSSQSGHNTVSWYQQALGQGPQFIFQYYREEENGRGNFPPRFSGLQFPNYSSELNVNALELDDSALYLCASSLMGGRGSTDTQYFGPGTRLTVL.

The chain combines TRBV10-3 with TRBJ2-5; tentatively, D is TRBD1 (5 bases). V lost 11 bases to trimming and J lost 5 bases, with 15 bases between them. CDR3 length equals 12 residues. CDR1 ENHRY and CDR2 SYGVKD come from the germline V gene. In DNA, the CDR3 is TGTGCCTCGCGACAGCCCCAGGAGACCCAGTACTTC. Translation gives CASRQPQETQYF.

The chain joins TRBV7-2 to TRBJ1-5; possible D gene TRBD1, 6 bases. This CDR3 region has 15 residues. V lost 1 base, J lost 7 bases, and 14 bases lay in between. CDR1 is SGHTA and CDR2 is FQGNSA in the germline V gene. As DNA, the CDR3 is TGTGCCAGCAGCTTAGTGGCAGGGGCAGGCCAGCCCCAGCATTTT. This codes for CASSLVAGAGQPQHF.

The chain links TRBV5-4 to TRBJ1-1; D gene ambiguous. This CDR3 has 13 residues. V shed 1 base and J shed 5 bases, with 9 bases lying between them. Germline CDR1 is SGHNT and CDR2 is YYREEE (reference sequence). CDR3 coding DNA: TGTGCCAGCAGCTTGTACTCGGGAACTGAAGCTTTCTTT. It translates to CASSLYSGTEAFF.

The chain couples TRBV19 to TRBJ1-3; D uncertain. The CDR3 has 15 amino acids. Per germline, CDR1 LNHDA and CDR2 SQIVND (reference sequence). V was pared by 6 bases and J by 4 bases, with 16 bases between. The CDR3: CASSRVLISGNTIYF. The CDR3 DNA reads as TGTGCCAGTAGCCGAGTACTGATATCGGGAAACACCATATATTTT.

The CDR3 nucleotides are TGTGCCACCAGTGATAGGGAGGGCCCTGGGCAGTTCTTC. Protein: CATSDREGPGQFF. V is TRBV24-1 and J is TRBJ2-1; TRBD2 aligns across 7 bases. From germline, CDR1 is KGHDR and CDR2 SFDVKD. The J segment lost 12 bases and the V segment lost 3 bases, leaving 7 bases of the junction unmatched. This CDR3 contains 13 residues.

This rearrangement joins TRBV27 to TRBJ1-5, with 7 bases fitting TRBD1. The CDR3 sequence is 15 residues long. The germline V gene has CDR1 MNHEY and CDR2 SMNVEV (reference sequence). After removal of 6 bases from V and 5 bases from J, the junction contained 10 bases not matched to a gene. The CDR3 DNA reads TGTGCCAGCAGCCACAGGCCAGGGGGAGATCAGCCCCAGCATTTT. Translating it yields CASSHRPGGDQPQHF.

V usage is TRBV5-6 and J usage is TRBJ2-2, with D unresolved. The CDR3 consists of 13 residues. Germline values: CDR1 SGHDT, CDR2 YYEEEE. V was trimmed by 2 bases and J by 5 bases, leaving 7 bases between them. The CDR3 DNA follows: TGTGCCAGCAGCTTCGTGGAGACCGGGGAGCTGTTTTTT. Amino acid sequence: CASSFVETGELFF.

This CDR3 reads CASSVESRVTSFSGNTIYF. The CDR3 nucleotides read TGTGCCAGCAGCGTAGAATCCCGGGTTACCTCCTTCTCTGGAAACACCATATATTTT. V and J are TRBV9 and TRBJ1-3, with D uncertain. Germline CDR1 reads SGDLS; CDR2 reads YYNGEE. The CDR3 loop spans 19 amino acids. V lost 0 bases and J 0 bases, leaving 19 bases between the germline ends.

V and J are TRBV12-3 or TRBV12-4 and TRBJ2-7; 7 bases are a match to TRBD2. V was pared by 7 bases and J by 5 bases, with 8 bases of the junction left unmatched. The length of the CDR3 is 13 residues. The CDR3 DNA is TGTGCCAGCATACTCTCGGGGGGTCACGAGCAGTACTTC. This translates into CASILSGGHEQYF.

V gene TRBV4-1 combines with J gene TRBJ2-2; a weak D match, TRBD2 (5 bases). The CDR3 spans 17 residues. V gave up 1 base and J gave up 0 bases, with 12 bases separating them. Germline CDR1 MGHRA, CDR2 YSYEKL. The CDR3 protein is CASSQVEGRANTGELFF. CDR3 sequence (DNA): TGCGCCAGCAGCCAAGTCGAGGGCAGAGCGAACACCGGGGAGCTGTTTTTT.

The chain recombines TRBV7-8 with TRBJ2-5; the match to TRBD2 covers 12 bases. The CDR3 is 15 residues long. The germline gives CDR1 SGHVS, CDR2 FQNEAQ. Losses at the gene ends were 2 bases for V and 4 bases for J; bases not matched to a gene: 2. The CDR3 bases are TGTGCCAGCAGCTTACTAGCGGGGGGGGGAGAGACCCAGTACTTC. It yields the protein CASSLLAGGGETQYF.

This sequence joins TRBV21-1 and TRBJ2-1; the table gives TRBD2 as D, unverified against the DNA. TRBV21-1 represents a pseudogene. The CDR3 consists of 19 residues. The CDR3 reads CASSMAPSGRTGRYNEQFF. Here the CDR3 DNA reads TGTGCCAGCAGCATGGCCCCTAGCGGGCGGACGGGGAGGTACAATGAGCAGTTCTTC.

The rearrangement links TRBV16 to TRBJ1-1; D not resolved. The germline CDR1 and CDR2 sequences are KGHSY and FQNENV. This CDR3 is built from 15 residues. The V end lost 3 bases, the J end lost 0 bases, and 11 bases lay between the germline ends. CDR3 DNA: TGTGCCAGCAGCCAGAGGACTTTAATGAACACTGAAGCTTTCTTT. It yields the protein CASSQRTLMNTEAFF.

This clone was observed a handful of times. The gene calls are TRBV5-1 and TRBJ2-7; D possibly corresponds to TRBD1 (5 bases). Per the germline V gene, CDR1 is SGHRS and CDR2 is YFSETQ. The CDR3 runs 15 residues. V was cut by 4 bases and J by 3 bases, with 17 bases left in between. CDR3 DNA sequence: TGCGCCAGCAGCCCCTCCCCAGGGATCCGCTACGAGCAGTACTTC. Translated: CASSPSPGIRYEQYF.

The gene calls are TRBV5-4 and TRBJ2-5, with D possibly matching TRBD2 (6 bases). Germline CDR1 reads SGHNT; CDR2 reads YYREEE (reference sequence). The V end was cut by 5 bases, the J end by 2 bases, with 13 bases between. This CDR3 is built from 14 residues. CDR3 bases: TGTGCCAGCAGTCCCCCGGGGAGGCAAGAGACCCAGTACTTC. It specifies CASSPPGRQETQYF.

In this sample, this clone turned up once. V usage is TRBV28 and J usage is TRBJ1-2; possibly TRBD1 for D (6 bases). The V end lost 3 bases, the J end lost 6 bases, and 11 bases lay between the germline ends. The CDR3 runs to 13 residues. Germline V gene data show CDR1 as MDHEN and CDR2 as SYDVKM. CDR3 residues: CASSLSRDNGYTF. CDR3 nucleotides: TGTGCCAGCAGTTTGAGCAGGGACAATGGCTACACCTTC.

This clone came up a few times. The chain carries TRBV4-2 and TRBJ1-2; D possibly corresponds to TRBD1 (6 bases). In germline, CDR1 is LGHNA, CDR2 YNFKEQ. The CDR3 runs to 15 residues. Between the trimmed V and J ends, which lost 0 bases and 7 bases, there was a span of 15 bases. The CDR3, as DNA: TGTGCCAGCAGCCAAGAGGCTCCGGGGGGCGGTGGCTACACCTTC. Its translation: CASSQEAPGGGGYTF.

This rearrangement joins TRBV29-1 to TRBJ1-1; D unresolved. Trimming removed 7 bases at V and 1 base at J, with 10 bases between. Germline V gives CDR1 SQVTM, CDR2 ANQGSEA. The CDR3 runs to 12 residues. Here the CDR3 DNA reads TGCAGCGCTCTAGTCCCGAACACTGAAGCTTTCTTT. It translates to CSALVPNTEAFF.